In this sample, the clone carrying this T cell receptor beta chain turned up a few times. The CDR3 spans 15 residues. With 6 bases clipped from V and 6 bases from J, the junction kept 10 bases outside the gene matches. Looked up from germline, CDR1 is SNHLY and CDR2 is FYNNEI. This specimen comes from a study of blood T cell repertoires in COVID-19. Overall study: The samples span acute and convalescent COVID-19 from the United States, Italy and Spain.

Assay used: immunoSEQ multiplex PCR; TCRdb lists only in-frame clones, some missing. The sample lists roughly 100,000 clones, roughly 84% occurring once. The V call is TRBV2, the J call TRBJ1-5; 8 bases are shared with TRBD1. The sequence was obtained from a human donor in a cohort sampled during active COVID-19. Sequenced material: peripheral blood. This CDR3 is CASSPDRGRSQPQHF. For the CDR3, the DNA is TGTGCCAGCAGCCCTGACAGGGGTAGAAGTCAGCCCCAGCATTTT.